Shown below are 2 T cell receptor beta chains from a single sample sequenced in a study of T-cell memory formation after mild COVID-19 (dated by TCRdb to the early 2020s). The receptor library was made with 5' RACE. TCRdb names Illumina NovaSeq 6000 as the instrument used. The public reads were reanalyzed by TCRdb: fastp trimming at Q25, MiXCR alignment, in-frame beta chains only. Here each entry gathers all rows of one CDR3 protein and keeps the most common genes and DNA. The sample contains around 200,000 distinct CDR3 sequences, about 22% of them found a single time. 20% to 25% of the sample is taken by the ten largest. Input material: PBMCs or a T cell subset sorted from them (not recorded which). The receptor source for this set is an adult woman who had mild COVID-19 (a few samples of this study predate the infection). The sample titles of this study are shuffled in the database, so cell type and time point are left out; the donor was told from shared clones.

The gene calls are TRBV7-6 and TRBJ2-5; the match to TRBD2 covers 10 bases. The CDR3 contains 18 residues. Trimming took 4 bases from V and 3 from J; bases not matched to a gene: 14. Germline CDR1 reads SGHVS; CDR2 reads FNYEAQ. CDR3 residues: CASSSRPRLLAGEETQYF. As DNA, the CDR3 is TGTGCCAGCAGCTCACGGCCACGCCTTCTAGCGGGGGAAGAGACCCAGTACTTC.

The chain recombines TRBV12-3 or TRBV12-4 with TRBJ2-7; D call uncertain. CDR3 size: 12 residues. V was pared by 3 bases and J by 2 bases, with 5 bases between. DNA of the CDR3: TGTGCCAGCAGTTTGACGACCTACGAGCAGTACTTC. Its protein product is CASSLTTYEQYF.